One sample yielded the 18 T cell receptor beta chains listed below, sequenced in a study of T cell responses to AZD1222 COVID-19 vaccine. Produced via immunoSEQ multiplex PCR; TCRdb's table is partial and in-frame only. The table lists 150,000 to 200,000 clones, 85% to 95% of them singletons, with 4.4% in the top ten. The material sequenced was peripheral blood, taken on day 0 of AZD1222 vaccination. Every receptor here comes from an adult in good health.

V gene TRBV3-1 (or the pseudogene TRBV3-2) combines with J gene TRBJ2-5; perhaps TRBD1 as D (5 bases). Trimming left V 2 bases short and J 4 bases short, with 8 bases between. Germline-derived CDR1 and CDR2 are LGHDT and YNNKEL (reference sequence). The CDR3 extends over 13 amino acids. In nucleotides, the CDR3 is TGTGCCAGCAGCCAAAGGGGTGGAGAGACCCAGTACTTC. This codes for CASSQRGGETQYF.

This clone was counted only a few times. DNA for the CDR3: TGTGCCAGCATCTCCCTCCGGGCTAGCGGACACAATGAGCAGTTCTTC. Protein: CASISLRASGHNEQFF. The rearrangement joins TRBV11-2 to TRBJ2-1; 7 positions agree with TRBD2. Germline-derived CDR1 and CDR2 are SGHAT and FQNNGV. With V trimmed by 7 bases and J by 5 bases, 14 bases remained unmatched. This CDR3 contains 16 residues. The variable domain in full, with the rest retrieved from reference TRBV11-2 and TRBJ2-1, is EAGVAQSPRYKIIEKRQSVAFWCNPISGHATLYWYQQILGQGPKLLIQFQNNGVVDDSQLPKDRFSAERLKGVDSTLKIQPAKLEDSAVYLCASISLRASGHNEQFFGPGTRLTVL.

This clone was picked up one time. The CDR3 sequence is CASSPQGPVYGYTF. The DNA for the CDR3 is TGTGCCAGCAGCCCACAGGGGCCTGTCTATGGCTACACCTTC. V and J are TRBV3-1 (or the pseudogene TRBV3-2) and TRBJ1-2; TRBD1 aligns across 7 bases. The CDR3 is made up of 14 amino acids. The junction had 6 bases not matched to a gene; V was cut back by 4 bases and J by 4 bases. Looked up from germline, CDR1 is LGHDT and CDR2 is YNNKEL (reference sequence).

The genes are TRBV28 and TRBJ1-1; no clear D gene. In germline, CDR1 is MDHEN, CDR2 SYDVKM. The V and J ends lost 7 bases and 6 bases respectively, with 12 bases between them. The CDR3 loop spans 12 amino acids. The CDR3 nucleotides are TGTGCCAGCACCTTCCCCGGCGCTGAAGCTTTCTTT. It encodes CASTFPGAEAFF.

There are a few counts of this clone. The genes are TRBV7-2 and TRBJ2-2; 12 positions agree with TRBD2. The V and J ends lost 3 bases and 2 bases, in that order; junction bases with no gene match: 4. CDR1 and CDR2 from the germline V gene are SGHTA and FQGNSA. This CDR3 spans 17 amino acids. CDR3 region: CASSFPTSGRNTGELFF. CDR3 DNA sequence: TGTGCCAGCAGCTTCCCGACTAGCGGGAGAAACACCGGGGAGCTGTTTTTT.

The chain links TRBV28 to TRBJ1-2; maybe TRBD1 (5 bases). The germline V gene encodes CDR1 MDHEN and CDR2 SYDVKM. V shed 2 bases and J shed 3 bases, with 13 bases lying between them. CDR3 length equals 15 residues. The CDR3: CASSLPNRSHYGYTF. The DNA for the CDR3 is TGTGCCAGCAGTTTACCTAACAGGAGCCACTATGGCTACACCTTC.

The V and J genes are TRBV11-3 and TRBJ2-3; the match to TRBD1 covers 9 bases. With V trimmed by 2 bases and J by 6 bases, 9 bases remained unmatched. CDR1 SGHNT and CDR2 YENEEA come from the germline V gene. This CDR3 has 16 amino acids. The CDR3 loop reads CASSLKGTGLLDTQYF. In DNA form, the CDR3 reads TGTGCCAGCAGCTTAAAGGGGACAGGGCTATTGGATACGCAGTATTTT.

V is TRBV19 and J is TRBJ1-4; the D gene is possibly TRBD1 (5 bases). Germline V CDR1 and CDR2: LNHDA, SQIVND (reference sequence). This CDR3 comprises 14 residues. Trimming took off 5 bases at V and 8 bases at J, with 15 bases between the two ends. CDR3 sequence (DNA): TGTGCCAGTAGTGCACGATTCAGGGACGAAAAACTGTTTTTT. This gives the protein CASSARFRDEKLFF. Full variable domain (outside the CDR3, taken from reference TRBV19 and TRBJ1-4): DGGITQSPKYLFRKEGQNVTLSCEQNLNHDAMYWYRQDPGQGLRLIYYSQIVNDFQKGDIAEGYSVSREKKESFPLTVTSAQKNPTAFYLCASSARFRDEKLFFGSGTQLSVL.

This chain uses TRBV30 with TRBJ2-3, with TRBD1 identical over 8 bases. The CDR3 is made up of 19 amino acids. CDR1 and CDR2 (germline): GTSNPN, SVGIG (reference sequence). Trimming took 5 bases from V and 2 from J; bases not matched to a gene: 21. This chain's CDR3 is CAWSGLRTGRLDYTDTQYF. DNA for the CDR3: TGTGCCTGGTCGGGTCTCCGGACAGGGAGACTAGACTACACAGATACGCAGTATTTT.

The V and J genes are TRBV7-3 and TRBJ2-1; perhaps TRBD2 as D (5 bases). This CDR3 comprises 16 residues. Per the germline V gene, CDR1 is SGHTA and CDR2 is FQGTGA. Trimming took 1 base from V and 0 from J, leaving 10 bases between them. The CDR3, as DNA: TGTGCCAGCAGCTTAAAAGCGGCAGACTCCTACAATGAGCAGTTCTTC. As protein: CASSLKAADSYNEQFF.

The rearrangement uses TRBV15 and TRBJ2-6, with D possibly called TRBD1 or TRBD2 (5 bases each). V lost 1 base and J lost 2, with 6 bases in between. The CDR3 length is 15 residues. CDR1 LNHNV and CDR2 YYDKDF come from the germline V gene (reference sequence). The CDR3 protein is CATSRVGAGANVLTF. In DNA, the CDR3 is TGTGCCACCAGCAGAGTGGGGGCTGGGGCCAACGTCCTGACTTTC.

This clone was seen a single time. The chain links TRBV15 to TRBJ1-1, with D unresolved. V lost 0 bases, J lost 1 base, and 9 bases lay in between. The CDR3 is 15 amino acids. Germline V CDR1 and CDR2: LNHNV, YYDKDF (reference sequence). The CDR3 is CATSRDGATNTEAFF. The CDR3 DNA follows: TGTGCCACCAGCAGAGATGGCGCTACGAACACTGAAGCTTTCTTT.

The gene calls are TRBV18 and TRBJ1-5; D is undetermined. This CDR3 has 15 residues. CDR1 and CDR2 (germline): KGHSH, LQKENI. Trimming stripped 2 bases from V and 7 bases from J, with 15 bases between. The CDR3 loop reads CASSPAYGSGQPQHF. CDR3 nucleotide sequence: TGTGCCAGCTCACCAGCATACGGGTCGGGACAGCCCCAGCATTTT.

The CDR3 region is CASSFGRFGEQFF. The CDR3 DNA is TGCGCCAGCAGCTTTGGGCGTTTTGGTGAGCAGTTCTTC. The chain joins TRBV5-1 to TRBJ2-1; D remains ambiguous. V was clipped by 2 bases and J by 9 bases, with 12 bases between them. This CDR3 is built from 13 residues. Germline V gene data show CDR1 as SGHRS and CDR2 as YFSETQ.

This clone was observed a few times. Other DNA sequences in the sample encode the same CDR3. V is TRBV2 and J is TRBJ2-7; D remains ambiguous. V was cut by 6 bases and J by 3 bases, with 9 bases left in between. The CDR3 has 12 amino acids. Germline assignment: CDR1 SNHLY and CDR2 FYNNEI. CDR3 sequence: CASRTDIYEQYF. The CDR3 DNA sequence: TGTGCCAGCAGGACTGACATCTACGAGCAGTACTTC.

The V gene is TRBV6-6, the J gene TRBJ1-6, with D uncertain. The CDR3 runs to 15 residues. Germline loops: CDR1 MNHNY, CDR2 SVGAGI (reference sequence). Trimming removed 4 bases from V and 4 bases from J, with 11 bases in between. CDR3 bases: TGTGCCAGCAGTTTTGGGATAGAGTATAATTCACCCCTCCACTTT. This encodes CASSFGIEYNSPLHF.

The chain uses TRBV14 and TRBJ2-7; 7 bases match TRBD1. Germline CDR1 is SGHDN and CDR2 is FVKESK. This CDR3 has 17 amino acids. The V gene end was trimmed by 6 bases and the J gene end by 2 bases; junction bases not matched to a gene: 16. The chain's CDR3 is CASRNGPEGQRAYEQYF. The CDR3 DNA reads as TGTGCCAGCAGAAACGGGCCAGAGGGACAGAGAGCCTACGAGCAGTACTTC. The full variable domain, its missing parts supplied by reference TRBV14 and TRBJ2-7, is EAGVTQFPSHSVIEKGQTVTLRCDPISGHDNLYWYRRVMGKEIKFLLHFVKESKQDESGMPNNRFLAERTGGTYSTLKVQPAELEDSGVYFCASRNGPEGQRAYEQYFGPGTRLTVT.

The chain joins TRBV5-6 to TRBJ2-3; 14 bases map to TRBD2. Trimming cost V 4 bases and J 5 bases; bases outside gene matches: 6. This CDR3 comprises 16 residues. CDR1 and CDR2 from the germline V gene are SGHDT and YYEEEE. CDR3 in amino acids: CASSRGLAGELDTQYF. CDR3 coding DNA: TGTGCCAGCAGCCGGGGACTAGCGGGAGAGTTAGATACGCAGTATTTT.